The next 14 T cell receptor beta chains were all read from a single sample in a study of molecular identifiers for immune sequencing clone quantification. TCRdb re-called the PCR reads with MiXCR, one entry per CDR3 protein. Of 250,000 to 400,000 distinct CDR3 sequences in the sample, 20% to 25% are singletons; the top ten hold 0.81%. The sample taken for sequencing was naive CD8+ T cells from blood, with Jurkat cell RNA spiked in. The subset is: FACS-sorted CD8+CD4-CCR7+CD45RA+ naive T cells. Source of these receptors: a human donor in good health. Some libraries in this study had Jurkat cell RNA spiked in.

This chain connects TRBV10-3 to TRBJ2-1; TRBD2 matches at 8 bases. The CDR3 loop spans 16 amino acids. Looked up from germline, CDR1 is ENHRY and CDR2 is SYGVKD. The V and J ends lost 2 bases and 0 bases, in that order; junction bases with no gene match: 3. This CDR3 is CAISETTSGSYNEQFF. The CDR3 nucleotides read TGTGCCATCAGTGAGACTACTAGCGGCTCCTACAATGAGCAGTTCTTC.

This clonotype has more than one count but fewer than ten. This chain uses TRBV4-3 with TRBJ2-3; TRBD1 aligns across 9 bases. The CDR3 is 18 amino acids. Trimming took 3 bases from V and 3 from J; bases not matched to a gene: 13. Germline CDR1 is LGHNA and CDR2 is YSLEER. The chain's CDR3 is CASSQDGGTGWSTDTQYF. The CDR3 nucleotides read TGCGCCAGCAGCCAGGACGGCGGGACAGGGTGGTCGACAGATACGCAGTATTTT.

This chain connects TRBV7-9 to TRBJ1-2; D remains unclear. The CDR3 loop spans 14 amino acids. CDR1 is SEHNR and CDR2 is FQNEAQ in the germline V gene (reference sequence). Trimming took 5 bases from V and 0 from J, leaving 10 bases between them. CDR3 protein: CASSPTEANYGYTF. The CDR3 DNA sequence: TGTGCCAGCAGCCCGACGGAAGCTAACTATGGCTACACCTTC.

This clonotype was recorded many times. The rearrangement links TRBV28 to TRBJ1-5; D uncertain. The CDR3 is 17 residues long. The germline V gene encodes CDR1 MDHEN and CDR2 SYDVKM. Trimming shortened V by 3 bases and J by 0 bases, and 15 bases separated the two germline ends. The CDR3 DNA is TGTGCCAGCAGTTTCTCCCCCATGGCATATAGCAATCAGCCCCAGCATTTT. It codes for CASSFSPMAYSNQPQHF.

This clonotype was seen only a few times. This could be a read error, since a much larger clone is one nucleotide away. The chain recombines TRBV13 with TRBJ2-3; tentatively, D is TRBD1 (6 bases). This CDR3 spans 14 amino acids. In germline, CDR1 is PRHDT, CDR2 FYEKMQ (reference sequence). Here the CDR3 DNA reads TGTGCCAGCAGCCCAGGGACATCCGGAGATACGCGGTATTTT. This encodes CASSPGTSGDTRYF.

In this sample, this clonotype turned up a few times. The gene calls are TRBV7-9 and TRBJ1-6; D is possibly TRBD1 (5 bases). V was pared by 1 base and J by 3 bases, with 10 bases between. The CDR3 is 16 amino acids. Germline V gene sequence: CDR1 SEHNR, CDR2 FQNEAQ (reference sequence). CDR3 nucleotides: TGTGCCAGCAGCTTAGGCGGCGGGGGCTATAATTCACCCCTCCACTTT. This sequence encodes CASSLGGGGYNSPLHF.

This sequence joins TRBV10-3 and TRBJ2-4; D tentatively reads TRBD1 or TRBD2 (5 bases each). The V end lost 3 bases, the J end lost 0 bases, and 9 bases lay between the germline ends. The CDR3 consists of 15 residues. The germline CDR1 and CDR2 sequences are ENHRY and SYGVKD. In DNA, the CDR3 is TGTGCCATCAGTGACACAGGACTAGCCAAAAACATTCAGTACTTC. As protein: CAISDTGLAKNIQYF.

This clonotype has at least ten counts. CDR3 nucleotide sequence: TGTGCCAGTAGCCCGAGGGGGGCGACCACAGATACGCAGTATTTT. Protein sequence: CASSPRGATTDTQYF. V gene TRBV19 combines with J gene TRBJ2-3; either TRBD1 or TRBD2 may supply D (6 bases each). Germline V gives CDR1 LNHDA, CDR2 SQIVND (reference sequence). The V end was cut by 6 bases, the J end by 2 bases, with 15 bases between. The CDR3 is 15 amino acids.

This clonotype has a single count. It may be a read error: a sequence one base away is much more abundant. The chain is built from TRBV5-4 and TRBJ2-7; D possibly uses TRBD1 or TRBD2 (6 bases each). Trimming took 7 bases from V and 5 from J, leaving 22 bases between them. CDR1 is SGHNT, CDR2 YYREEE, per germline (reference sequence). This CDR3 has 15 residues. This chain's CDR3 is CASGWGAASANEQYF. The CDR3 nucleotides read TGTGCCAGCGGCTGGGGGGCGGCGTCGGCGAACGAGCAGTACTTC.

This rearrangement joins TRBV20-1 to TRBJ2-7; a weak D match, TRBD2 (5 bases). CDR1 DFQATT and CDR2 SNEGSKA come from the germline V gene (reference sequence). Trimming removed 0 bases at V and 10 bases at J, with 13 bases between. This CDR3 has 12 residues. CDR3: CSARDEGLEQYF. Written as DNA, the CDR3 is TGCAGTGCTAGAGATGAGGGATTGGAACAGTACTTC.

The genes are TRBV27 and TRBJ2-3; 7 bases map to TRBD2. CDR3 length: 16 amino acids. V was pared by 3 bases and J by 2 bases, with 8 bases of the junction left unmatched. Per the germline V gene, CDR1 is MNHEY and CDR2 is SMNVEV (reference sequence). CDR3 residues: CASSLVASGNTDTQYF. DNA of the CDR3: TGTGCCAGCAGTTTGGTGGCTAGCGGAAACACAGATACGCAGTATTTT.

This clonotype has ten or more counts. This chain's CDR3 is CASSLDGSEAFF. The DNA of the CDR3 is TGTGCCAGCAGCTTAGACGGATCTGAAGCTTTCTTT. The chain uses TRBV7-6 and TRBJ1-1; no clear D. With 1 base removed from V and 6 bases from J, the gap between germline ends came to 6 bases. The CDR3 is 12 amino acids. Per the germline V gene, CDR1 is SGHVS and CDR2 is FNYEAQ.

This clonotype was detected many times. The chain carries TRBV27 and TRBJ2-5, with 8 bases aligning to TRBD1. The CDR3 is 15 residues long. Germline V gives CDR1 MNHEY, CDR2 SMNVEV (reference sequence). The J segment lost 4 bases and the V segment lost 4 bases, leaving 8 bases of the junction unmatched. The CDR3 DNA sequence: TGTGCCAGCAGTTGGACAGGGTCCGAAGCAGAGACCCAGTACTTC. Protein product: CASSWTGSEAETQYF.

The table lists this clonotype with many counts. The J gene is TRBJ1-1, the V gene TRBV19, with TRBD1 identical over 8 bases. Germline V gene data show CDR1 as LNHDA and CDR2 as SQIVND (reference sequence). This CDR3 contains 13 residues. V was clipped by 6 bases and J by 3 bases; unmatched bases: 3. CDR3 sequence: CASSLQGDTEAFF. Written as DNA, the CDR3 is TGTGCCAGTAGCTTACAGGGGGACACTGAAGCTTTCTTT.